The sample holds one count of the clone carrying this T cell receptor beta chain. The antigen remains unidentified. The data stem from a study of PD-1 blockade in classical Hodgkin lymphoma. Study findings and constraints: Lower baseline TCR diversity marked trial partial responders and progressors. Reports described newly diagnosed patients as having lower baseline TCR diversity than healthy donors.

Between the trimmed V and J ends, which lost 3 bases and 3 bases, there was a span of 15 bases. The CDR3 runs 15 residues. Germline V gene sequence: CDR1 SGDLS, CDR2 YYNGEE. No patient escaped relapse after autologous stem cell transplantation, and brentuximab vedotin exposure varied. Here immunoSEQ multiplex PCR was the method, and the copy in TCRdb shows in-frame clones only, minus some. The sample has about 19,000 clones; more than 75% are singletons. The material sequenced was peripheral blood mononuclear cells (PBMCs), taken before the second cycle of nivolumab. The chain carries TRBV9 and TRBJ1-1; no firm D call. The sequence was obtained from a human donor with classical Hodgkin lymphoma. CDR3 nucleotides: TGTGCCAGCAGCGCCATACGTGGCCCCGACACTGAAGCTTTCTTT. It is translated as CASSAIRGPDTEAFF.